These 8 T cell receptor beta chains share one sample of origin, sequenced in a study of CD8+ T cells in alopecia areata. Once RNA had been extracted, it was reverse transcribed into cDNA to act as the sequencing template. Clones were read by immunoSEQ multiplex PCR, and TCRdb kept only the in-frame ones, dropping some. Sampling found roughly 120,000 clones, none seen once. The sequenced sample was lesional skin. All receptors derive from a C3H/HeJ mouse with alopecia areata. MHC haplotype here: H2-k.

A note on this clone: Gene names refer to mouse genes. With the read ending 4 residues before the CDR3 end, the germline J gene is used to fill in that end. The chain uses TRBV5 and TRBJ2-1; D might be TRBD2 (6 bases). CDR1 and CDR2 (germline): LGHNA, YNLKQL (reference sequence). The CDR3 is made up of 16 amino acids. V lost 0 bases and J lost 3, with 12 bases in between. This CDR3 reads CASSQDMAGVYAEQFF. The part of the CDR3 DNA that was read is TGTGCCAGCAGCCAAGATATGGCTGGGGTCTATGCT.

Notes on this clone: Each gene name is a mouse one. The CDR3 sequence is CASSPGTPANTEVFF. The DNA read from the CDR3 is TGTGCCAGCAGTCCCGGGACACCTGCAAACACA. V gene TRBV19 combines with J gene TRBJ1-1; possibly TRBD1 for D (6 bases). The sequence runs out 4 residues before the end of the CDR3; the remainder is reconstructed from the germline J gene. Germline assignment: CDR1 FNHDT and CDR2 SITEND (reference sequence). The CDR3 covers 15 residues. V lost 4 bases to trimming and J lost 0 bases, with 13 bases between them.

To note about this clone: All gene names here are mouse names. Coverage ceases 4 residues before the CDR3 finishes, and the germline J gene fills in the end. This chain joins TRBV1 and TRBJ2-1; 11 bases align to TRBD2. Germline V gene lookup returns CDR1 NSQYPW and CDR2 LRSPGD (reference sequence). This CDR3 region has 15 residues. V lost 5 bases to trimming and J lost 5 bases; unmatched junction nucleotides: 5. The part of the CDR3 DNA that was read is TGCACCTGCAGTCCCGGGACTGGGGGTAATGCT. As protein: CTCSPGTGGNA. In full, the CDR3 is CTCSPGTGGNAEQFF.

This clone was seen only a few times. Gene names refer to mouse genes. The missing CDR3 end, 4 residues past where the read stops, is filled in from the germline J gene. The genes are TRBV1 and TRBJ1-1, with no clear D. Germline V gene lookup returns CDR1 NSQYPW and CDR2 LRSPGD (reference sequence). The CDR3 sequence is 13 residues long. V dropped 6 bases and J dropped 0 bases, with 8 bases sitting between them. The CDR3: CTCRPRQNTEVFF. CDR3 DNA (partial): TGCACCTGCAGGCCTCGACAGAACACA.

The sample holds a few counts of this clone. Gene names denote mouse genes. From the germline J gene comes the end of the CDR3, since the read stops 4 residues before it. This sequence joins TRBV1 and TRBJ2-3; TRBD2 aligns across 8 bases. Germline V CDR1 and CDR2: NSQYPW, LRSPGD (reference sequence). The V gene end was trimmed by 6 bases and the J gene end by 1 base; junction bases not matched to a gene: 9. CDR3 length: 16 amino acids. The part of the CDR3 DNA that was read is TGCACCTGCAGGTCGGCGGGGGGGCGAGGTGCAGAA. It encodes CTCRSAGGRGAE. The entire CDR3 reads CTCRSAGGRGAETLYF.

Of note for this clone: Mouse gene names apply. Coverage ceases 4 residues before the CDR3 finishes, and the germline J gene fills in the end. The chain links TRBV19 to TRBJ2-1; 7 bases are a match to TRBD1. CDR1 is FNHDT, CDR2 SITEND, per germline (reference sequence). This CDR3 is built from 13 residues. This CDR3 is CASSIQGESEQFF. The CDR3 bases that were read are TGTGCCAGCAGTATCCAGGGGGAATCT.

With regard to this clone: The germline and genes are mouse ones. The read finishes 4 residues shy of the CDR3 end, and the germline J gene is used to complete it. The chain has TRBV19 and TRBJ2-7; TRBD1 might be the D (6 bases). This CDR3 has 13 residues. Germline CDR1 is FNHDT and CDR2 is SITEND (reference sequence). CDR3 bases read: TGTGCCAGCAGTACCGGGACATATTAT. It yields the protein CASSTGTYY. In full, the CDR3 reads CASSTGTYYEQYF.

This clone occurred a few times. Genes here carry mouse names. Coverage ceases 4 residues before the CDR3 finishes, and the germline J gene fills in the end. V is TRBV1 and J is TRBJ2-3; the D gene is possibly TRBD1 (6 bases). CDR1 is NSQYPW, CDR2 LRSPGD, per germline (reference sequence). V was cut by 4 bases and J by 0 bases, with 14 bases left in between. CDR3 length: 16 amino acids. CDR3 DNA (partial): TGCACCTGCAGTGGAGAGCAGGGGAGGAGTGCAGAA. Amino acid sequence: CTCSGEQGRSAE. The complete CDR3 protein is CTCSGEQGRSAETLYF.